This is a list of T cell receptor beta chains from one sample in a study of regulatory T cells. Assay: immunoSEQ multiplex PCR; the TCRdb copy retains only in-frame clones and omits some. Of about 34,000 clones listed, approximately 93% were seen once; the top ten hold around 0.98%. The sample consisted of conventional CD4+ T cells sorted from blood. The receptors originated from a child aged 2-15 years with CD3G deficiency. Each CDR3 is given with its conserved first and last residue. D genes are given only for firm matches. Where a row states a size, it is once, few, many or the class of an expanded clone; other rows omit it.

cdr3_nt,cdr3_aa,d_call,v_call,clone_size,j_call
TGTGCCAGCAGTTTCTACAGGGGTAGGGGCTACACCTTC,CASSFYRGRGYTF,TRBD1,TRBV28,.,TRBJ1-2
TGTGCCAGTAGTAATGGGCTAGCGGGAGGGTCCGCAGATACGCAGTATTTT,CASSNGLAGGSADTQYF,TRBD2,TRBV19,.,TRBJ2-3
TGTGCCAGCAGTTTTGGGAGGAGCGACTATGGCTACACCTTC,CASSFGRSDYGYTF,.,TRBV28,once,TRBJ1-2
TGTGCCATCAGTGAGTCGGGGGGGGTGCAGTACTTC,CAISESGGVQYF,TRBD2,TRBV10-3,.,TRBJ2-7
TGTGCCAGCATGGGCAGCAACACTGAAGCTTTCTTT,CASMGSNTEAFF,.,TRBV6-1,once,TRBJ1-1
TGTGCCAGCAGTCTTCCGGGGGAGAGTCCCTATGGCTACACCTTC,CASSLPGESPYGYTF,.,TRBV28,.,TRBJ1-2
TGTGCCAGCTCACTAACAGGGGGCGAGCAGTACTTC,CASSLTGGEQYF,TRBD1,TRBV18,.,TRBJ2-7
TGTGCCAGCTCAGGCGGACCTTGGGGCGAGCAGTACTTC,CASSGGPWGEQYF,.,TRBV18,.,TRBJ2-7
TGCGCCAGCAGCTTGGGGGCAACTCTTAAGGGCACAGATACGCAGTATTTT,CASSLGATLKGTDTQYF,.,TRBV5-1,.,TRBJ2-3
TGTGCCAGCAGCAGCTGGGGGGGGCGCACTGAAGCTTTCTTT,CASSSWGGRTEAFF,.,TRBV6-1,.,TRBJ1-1
TGTGCCAGTAGTAAGACTAGCGGGAGTTCCGAGCAGTACTTC,CASSKTSGSSEQYF,TRBD2,TRBV19,.,TRBJ2-7
TGTGCCACCCGAGGACAGGGGAACTATGGCTACACCTTC,CATRGQGNYGYTF,TRBD1,TRBV10-3,.,TRBJ1-2
TGTGCCAGCAGTTCCGGGGACAGTTCCTACGAGCAGTACTTC,CASSSGDSSYEQYF,TRBD1,TRBV28,.,TRBJ2-7
TGTGCCAGCAGCGGGTGGTCAGAAAAGACCCAGTACTTC,CASSGWSEKTQYF,.,TRBV7-6,.,TRBJ2-5
TGTGCCAGCAGCACAGACAGCGTTTACGGGGAGCTGTTTTTT,CASSTDSVYGELFF,.,TRBV11-2,.,TRBJ2-2
TGTGCCAGCAGCATGGGGCGACACGAAGAGACCCAGTACTTC,CASSMGRHEETQYF,.,TRBV11-2,.,TRBJ2-5
TGTGCCAGCAGTTCAGGTGCATCCTACGAGCAGTACTTC,CASSSGASYEQYF,.,TRBV28,.,TRBJ2-7
TGCGCCAGCAGTCAGTTCGCGGGACGGTACGAGCAGTACTTC,CASSQFAGRYEQYF,.,TRBV5-1,once,TRBJ2-7
TGTGCCAGCAGCCGAGGGGGTAGGACAGGGAGAATTGGCGCAGATACGCAGTATTTT,CASSRGGRTGRIGADTQYF,TRBD1,TRBV27,.,TRBJ2-3
TGTGCCAGCAGTTCACTCACGCATGGGGTGGGTGTGAATGAGCAGTTCTTC,CASSSLTHGVGVNEQFF,.,TRBV28,.,TRBJ2-1
TGTGCCAGCAGTTTCGGAGGACTACTTTACAATGAGCAGTTCTTC,CASSFGGLLYNEQFF,.,TRBV28,.,TRBJ2-1
TGTGCCAGCAGCCTCGGGACTAGCGGAACCGGGGAGCTGTTTTTT,CASSLGTSGTGELFF,TRBD2,TRBV28,.,TRBJ2-2
TGTGCCAGCAGTTTAGGGCAGGGTAGGAATGAGCAGTTCTTC,CASSLGQGRNEQFF,.,TRBV28,.,TRBJ2-1
TGCGCCAGCAGCTTGGGACCGGGAGCGACAGATACGCAGTATTTT,CASSLGPGATDTQYF,.,TRBV5-1,.,TRBJ2-3
TGTGCCAGCAGTGCGGGACAGGACTACGAGCAGTACTTC,CASSAGQDYEQYF,TRBD1,TRBV6-1,.,TRBJ2-7
TGTGCCAGCAGTTCCAGGACGACTAGCCGCTTCGTAAAGCAGTACTTC,CASSSRTTSRFVKQYF,TRBD2,TRBV28,.,TRBJ2-7
TGTGCCAGCAGCTACTCTCCGGGAGGGCCCTTAAGCACAGATACGCAGTATTTT,CASSYSPGGPLSTDTQYF,TRBD2,TRBV11-2,once,TRBJ2-3
TGTGCCAGCAGACCCGCCGGGACAGGGGGGGAAAAACTGTTTTTT,CASRPAGTGGEKLFF,TRBD1,TRBV28,.,TRBJ1-4
TGTGCCAGTAGAACCCGCTGGGGGACAGGGAAACTTCATGAAGCTTTCTTT,CASRTRWGTGKLHEAFF,TRBD1,TRBV19,once,TRBJ1-1
TGTGCCAGCAGTTTTATGTCCGGCACCAAAAACATTCAGTACTTC,CASSFMSGTKNIQYF,.,TRBV28,.,TRBJ2-4
TGTGCCAGCAGTGTGACCAACACCGGGGAGCTGTTTTTT,CASSVTNTGELFF,.,TRBV28,.,TRBJ2-2
TGCGCCAGCAGCCCGGAAGGGGGTAACTATGGCTACACCTTC,CASSPEGGNYGYTF,.,TRBV5-1,.,TRBJ1-2
TGTGCCAGCAGCCTCGCCGGGGGACAGGGGGAGAAAGCTTTCTTT,CASSLAGGQGEKAFF,TRBD1,TRBV28,.,TRBJ1-1
TGTGCCAATACACAGGGGGCAATCGGAAACACCATATATTTT,CANTQGAIGNTIYF,TRBD1,TRBV6-1,.,TRBJ1-3
TGTGCCAGCAGTTCCTCTCCCGGGACAGGGGGCCACGAGCAGTACTTC,CASSSSPGTGGHEQYF,TRBD1,TRBV28,.,TRBJ2-7
TGTGCCAGCAGCTTAGGGAACGGTCAAGAGACCCAGTACTTC,CASSLGNGQETQYF,.,TRBV7-9,.,TRBJ2-5
TGCGCCAGCAGCTTGAACGGAGAGACCCAGTACTTC,CASSLNGETQYF,.,TRBV5-1,.,TRBJ2-5
TGTGCCAGCAGCTTATCCGGGGGATTCTCTGGAAACACCATATATTTT,CASSLSGGFSGNTIYF,.,TRBV7-9,.,TRBJ1-3
TGTGCCAGCAGCCTTGGACAGGGAAACTCCTACGAGCAGTACTTC,CASSLGQGNSYEQYF,TRBD1,TRBV4-2,.,TRBJ2-7
TGTGCCAGCAGGAACACTGAAGCTTTCTTT,CASRNTEAFF,.,TRBV6-6,.,TRBJ1-1
TGTGCCTGGAGTGTACTCGGTAGCGGGAGAGTGAATGAGCAGTTCTTC,CAWSVLGSGRVNEQFF,TRBD2,TRBV30,.,TRBJ2-1
TGTGCCAGCAGTTCAAACCGGGATGGCTACACCTTC,CASSSNRDGYTF,.,TRBV28,.,TRBJ1-2
TGCGCCAGCAGGGGGTCTAGGAGCGGGAGCACAGATACGCAGTATTTT,CASRGSRSGSTDTQYF,.,TRBV23-1,.,TRBJ2-3
TGTGCCCGCCGGGACAGATATACCTCTGGGGCCAACGTCCTGACTTTC,CARRDRYTSGANVLTF,TRBD1,TRBV7-3,.,TRBJ2-6
TGTGCCAGCAGGGGGACAGCCCATTACGAGCAGTACTTC,CASRGTAHYEQYF,TRBD1,TRBV28,.,TRBJ2-7
TGTGCCTGGAGTGTGCGGGGCTTCTACTCCTACAATGAGCAGTTCTTC,CAWSVRGFYSYNEQFF,.,TRBV30,.,TRBJ2-1
TGTGCCAGCTCTCCCGGACAGGAGTATGGCTACACCTTC,CASSPGQEYGYTF,TRBD1,TRBV18,.,TRBJ1-2
TGTGCCTGGAGTGTACCAGGGTCCGGGGGAAATTCACCCCTCCACTTT,CAWSVPGSGGNSPLHF,.,TRBV30,.,TRBJ1-6
TGTGCCAGCAGTTCGACTAGCGGGATATTAGATACGCAGTATTTT,CASSSTSGILDTQYF,TRBD2,TRBV28,.,TRBJ2-3
TGCGCCAGCAGCTTGGATATGAATGAGCAGTTCTTC,CASSLDMNEQFF,.,TRBV5-1,.,TRBJ2-1
TGTGCCATCAGTTCGGGACTGGCTGCCTACGAGCAGTACTTC,CAISSGLAAYEQYF,.,TRBV10-3,few,TRBJ2-7
TGCGCCAGCAGCTTGGCCGGACAGGGGGCGCGAGGGGCCAACGTCCTGACTTTC,CASSLAGQGARGANVLTF,TRBD1,TRBV5-1,.,TRBJ2-6
TGTGCCAGCAGCGTAGGGACAGGGCCTGAGCAGTTCTTC,CASSVGTGPEQFF,TRBD1,TRBV9,once,TRBJ2-1
TGCGCCAGCAGCCCCTGGGCTAGCGGGAGGGAGCCCGAAGGGACGCAGTATTTT,CASSPWASGREPEGTQYF,TRBD2,TRBV5-1,.,TRBJ2-3
TGTGCCAGCAGAAGAATTAATTCACCCCTCCACTTT,CASRRINSPLHF,.,TRBV28,once,TRBJ1-6
TGTGCCATCAGCGCGGTAAGAGGGAGAGATCAGTACTTC,CAISAVRGRDQYF,.,TRBV10-3,.,TRBJ2-4
TGTGCCAGCTCACCACCAAGCACAGATACGCAGTATTTT,CASSPPSTDTQYF,.,TRBV18,.,TRBJ2-3
TGCGCCAGCAGCTTGGAAACTGCCTCTACCGGGGAGCTGTTTTTT,CASSLETASTGELFF,.,TRBV5-1,.,TRBJ2-2